This entry lists 3 T cell receptor beta chains sequenced from one sample in a study of cytomegalovirus exposure and HLA in healthy donors. In the PCR, 60 Vbeta and 13 Jbeta primers were used. Produced via immunoSEQ multiplex PCR; TCRdb's table is partial and in-frame only. Among 80,000 or so clones listed, roughly 80% were seen once. Material for sequencing was PBMCs. The source is a man between 40 and 49 years old in good health and CMV-seronegative.

The count of this clone is one. The genes are TRBV5-4 and TRBJ1-2; 9 positions match TRBD1. The CDR3 extends over 14 amino acids. Germline CDR1 is SGHNT and CDR2 is YYREEE (reference sequence). V lost 4 bases and J lost 6; bases outside the gene matches: 7. CDR3 loop: CASSTKTGGDGYTF. CDR3 sequence (DNA): TGTGCCAGCAGCACCAAGACAGGGGGTGATGGCTACACCTTC. Using reference TRBV5-4 and TRBJ1-2 for the parts outside the CDR3, the full variable domain is ETGVTQSPTHLIKTRGQQVTLRCSSQSGHNTVSWYQQALGQGPQFIFQYYREEENGRGNFPPRFSGLQFPNYSSELNVNALELDDSALYLCASSTKTGGDGYTFGSGTRLTVV.

This clone has just a few counts. In the same sample, other DNA sequences code for this CDR3. This chain joins TRBV6-5 and TRBJ2-7; weak D call: TRBD2 (6 bases). The CDR3 is 15 residues long. The germline gives CDR1 MNHEY, CDR2 SVGAGI. V lost 3 bases and J 6 bases, leaving 18 bases between the germline ends. The CDR3 reads CASSYSGLAGTEQYF. In nucleotides, the CDR3 is TGTGCCAGCAGTTATTCGGGACTGGCGGGAACCGAGCAGTACTTC.

The rearrangement joins TRBV7-8 to TRBJ1-1, with TRBD1 matching over 9 bases. J gave up 3 bases and V 4 bases, and 6 bases lay outside the gene matches. The germline V gene has CDR1 SGHVS and CDR2 FQNEAQ. The CDR3 consists of 15 residues. This CDR3 is CASSSHRGRDTEAFF. In DNA, the CDR3 is TGTGCCAGCAGCTCCCACAGGGGGCGGGACACTGAAGCTTTCTTT.